The 10 T cell receptor beta chains in this list originate from one sample, sequenced in a study of cytomegalovirus exposure and HLA in healthy donors. PCR was performed using 60 Vbeta and 13 Jbeta primers. Sequencing was performed with immunoSEQ multiplex PCR; in TCRdb, only in-frame clones are kept and a portion is missing. This sample yields 120,000 to 150,000 clones, of which roughly 77% are seen a single time; 1.5% to 2% belongs to the top ten. Sequencing input: PBMCs. The receptors originated from a woman in her twenties or thirties in good health and CMV-seronegative.

The chain is built from TRBV15 and TRBJ2-1, with 11 nucleotides matching TRBD2. Trimming removed 2 bases from V and 6 bases from J; junction bases left unmatched: 12. The germline CDR1 and CDR2 sequences are LNHNV and YYDKDF (reference sequence). The CDR3 is made up of 18 amino acids. Here the CDR3 DNA reads TGTGCCACCAGCAGACGGGAGTATAGCGGGAGGGTGAGCAATGAGCAGTTCTTC. It is translated as CATSRREYSGRVSNEQFF.

The chain uses TRBV27 and TRBJ2-2; TRBD1 agrees at 8 bases. The CDR3 contains 16 residues. In germline, CDR1 is MNHEY, CDR2 SMNVEV (reference sequence). The V gene end was trimmed by 7 bases and the J gene end by 8 bases; junction bases not matched to a gene: 15. The CDR3 region is CASIFKPDGQGGELFF. The CDR3 bases are TGTGCCAGCATTTTCAAACCCGACGGACAGGGAGGGGAGCTGTTTTTT.

This rearrangement joins TRBV6-1 to TRBJ2-7, with 13 positions matching TRBD2. Germline values: CDR1 MNHNS, CDR2 SASEGT. The CDR3 covers 15 residues. The V gene end was trimmed by 1 base and the J gene end by 7 bases; junction bases not matched to a gene: 4. The CDR3 nucleotides are TGTGCCAGCAGTGAAGTACTAGCGGGAGGGGGTGAGCAGTACTTC. This codes for CASSEVLAGGGEQYF.

This clone has only a few counts. This chain joins TRBV19 and TRBJ1-2; D unresolved. Germline CDR1 and CDR2: LNHDA and SQIVND (reference sequence). The CDR3 length is 14 residues. V was pared by 1 base and J by 5 bases, with 11 bases between. The CDR3 protein is CASSIVIRRYGYTF. The CDR3, as DNA: TGTGCCAGTAGTATAGTAATCCGGAGATATGGCTACACCTTC.

This chain joins TRBV2 and TRBJ1-1, with a tentative D call TRBD1 (5 bases). This CDR3 is built from 17 residues. V shed 0 bases and J shed 4 bases, with 18 bases lying between them. Germline V lookup: CDR1 SNHLY, CDR2 FYNNEI. DNA for the CDR3: TGTGCCAGCAGTGAAGCGCTTTTCGGGGGAGGGACCACTGAAGCTTTCTTT. Its protein is CASSEALFGGGTTEAFF.

This clone was picked up one time. The chain recombines TRBV18 with TRBJ2-3; 13 bases align to TRBD2. V was pared by 2 bases and J by 3 bases, with 5 bases of the junction left unmatched. This CDR3 is built from 17 residues. Germline lookup yields CDR1 KGHSH and CDR2 LQKENI. CDR3 in amino acids: CASSPIRLAGGTDTQYF. CDR3 bases: TGTGCCAGCTCACCAATCCGACTAGCGGGAGGAACAGATACGCAGTATTTT.

The chain has TRBV11-3 and TRBJ2-1; TRBD2 matches at 9 bases. The CDR3 has 15 amino acids. The germline V gene has CDR1 SGHNT and CDR2 YENEEA. V shed 3 bases, J shed 5 bases, and the junction held 5 bases outside the gene matches. This chain's CDR3 is CASSFGVAGDNEQFF. CDR3 coding DNA: TGTGCCAGCAGCTTTGGAGTAGCGGGAGACAATGAGCAGTTCTTC.

The chain joins TRBV5-6 to TRBJ2-7; TRBD2 aligns across 14 bases. V trimming: 4 bases; J trimming: 4 bases; junction bases outside the gene matches: 13. This CDR3 is built from 18 residues. Germline values: CDR1 SGHDT, CDR2 YYEEEE. CDR3 sequence: CASSHPTGLAGERYEQYF. The CDR3 DNA follows: TGTGCCAGCAGCCACCCTACGGGACTAGCGGGAGAGCGATACGAGCAGTACTTC.

The chain recombines TRBV27 with TRBJ2-3; 7 bases map to TRBD2. The CDR3 has 16 amino acids. V was pared by 6 bases and J by 5 bases, with 14 bases of the junction left unmatched. Germline V gives CDR1 MNHEY, CDR2 SMNVEV (reference sequence). This chain's CDR3 is CASRPTLGGKEDTQYF. The CDR3 DNA sequence: TGTGCCAGCAGGCCCACATTGGGGGGGAAAGAAGATACGCAGTATTTT.

The chain combines TRBV11-2 with TRBJ2-3; 14 bases are a match to TRBD2. CDR3 length: 16 amino acids. Germline V gene data show CDR1 as SGHAT and CDR2 as FQNNGV. Trimming took 1 base from V and 3 from J; bases not matched to a gene: 0. As DNA, the CDR3 is TGTGCCAGCAGCTTAGGACTAGCGGGAGGGACAGATACGCAGTATTTT. Its protein product is CASSLGLAGGTDTQYF.